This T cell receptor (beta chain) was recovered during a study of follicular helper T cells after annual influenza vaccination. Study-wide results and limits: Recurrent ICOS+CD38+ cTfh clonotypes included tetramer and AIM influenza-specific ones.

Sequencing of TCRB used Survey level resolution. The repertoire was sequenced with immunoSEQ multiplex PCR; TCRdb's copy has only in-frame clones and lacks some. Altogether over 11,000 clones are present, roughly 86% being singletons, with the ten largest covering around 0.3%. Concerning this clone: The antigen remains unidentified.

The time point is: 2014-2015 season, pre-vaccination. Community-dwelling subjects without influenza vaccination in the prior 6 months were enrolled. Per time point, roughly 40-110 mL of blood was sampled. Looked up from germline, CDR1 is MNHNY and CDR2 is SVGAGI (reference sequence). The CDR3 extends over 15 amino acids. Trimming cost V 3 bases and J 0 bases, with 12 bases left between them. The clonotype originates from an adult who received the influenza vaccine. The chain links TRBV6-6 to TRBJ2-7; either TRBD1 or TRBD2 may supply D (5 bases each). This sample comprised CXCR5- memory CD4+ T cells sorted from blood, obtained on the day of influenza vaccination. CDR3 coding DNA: TGTGCCAGCAGTTATACCGGGGCGACCTCCTACGAGCAGTACTTC. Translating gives CASSYTGATSYEQYF.